The T cell receptor (beta chain) described here comes from a study of Graves' ophthalmopathy and Graves' hyperthyroidism. The length of the CDR3 is 13 residues. The V gene lost 4 bases and the J gene lost 5 bases, with 14 bases spanning the gap. The germline gives CDR1 GTSNPN, CDR2 SVGIG (reference sequence). This clonotype has at least ten counts. Amplification of the TCR beta CDR3 regions used RNA transcripts (as template). First-round RT-PCR used HTBI primers; second-round multiplex PCR followed. MiXCR, run by TCRdb on the multiplex PCR reads, gives a single entry per CDR3 protein. The sample contains about 220,000 distinct CDR3 sequences, roughly a fifth of which appear only once. As diagnostic evidence, clinical symptoms, serum thyroxine, TRAb, thyroid ultrasound and orbital computed tomography were relied upon.

The rearrangement joins TRBV30 to TRBJ1-1; D is undetermined. The receptor was derived from a woman aged 50 to 65 with Graves' ophthalmopathy. Sequencing was done on a sample of peripheral blood. CDR3: CAWNLKASTEAFF. CDR3 bases: TGTGCCTGGAATCTGAAGGCGAGTACTGAAGCTTTCTTT.